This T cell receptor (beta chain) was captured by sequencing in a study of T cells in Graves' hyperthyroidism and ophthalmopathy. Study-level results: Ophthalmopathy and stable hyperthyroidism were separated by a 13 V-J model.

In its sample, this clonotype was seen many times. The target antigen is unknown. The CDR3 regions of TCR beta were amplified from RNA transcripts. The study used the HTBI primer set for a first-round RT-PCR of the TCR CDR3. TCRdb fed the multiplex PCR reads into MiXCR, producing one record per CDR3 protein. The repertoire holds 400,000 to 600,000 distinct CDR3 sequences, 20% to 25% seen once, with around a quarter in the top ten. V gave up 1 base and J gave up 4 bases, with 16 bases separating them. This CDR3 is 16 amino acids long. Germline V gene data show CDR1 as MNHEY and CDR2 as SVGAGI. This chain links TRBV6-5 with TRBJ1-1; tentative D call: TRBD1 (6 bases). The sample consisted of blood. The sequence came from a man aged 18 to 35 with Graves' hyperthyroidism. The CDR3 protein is CASSYFYRDGGTEAFF. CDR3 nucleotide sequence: TGTGCCAGCAGTTACTTCTACAGGGACGGGGGCACTGAAGCTTTCTTT.